This entry features one T cell receptor (beta chain) sequence. This clonotype was seen a handful of times. Its antigen specificity is not known. No much larger clone is present one base from it, and per-base qualities are unavailable. Ficoll-Paque density gradient centrifugation was used to isolate PBMCs. From its cysteine to its phenylalanine, the CDR3 spans 16 amino acids. Left in the record is the CDR3 DNA by itself, 48 bases read in frame from the first base. Between the V and J ends, shortened by 1 base and 4 bases respectively, the junction contains 14 bases. CDR1 and CDR2 are read off the germline V gene as MGHRA and YSYEKL. This sample stems from a study of T-cell memory formation after mild COVID-19 (dated by TCRdb to the early 2020s). About the full investigation: Most TCR sequence clusters were specific to one of the two donors. The cohort comprised two young, previously healthy adult volunteers, one female and one male. In two donors, T-cell clones that expanded and contracted after mild COVID-19 were followed by sequencing TCRalpha and TCRbeta repertoires longitudinally.

Overall study results and their limits: Contracting CD4+ clones were found mainly in CM and EM memory subsets, while CD8+ clones were enriched in EMRA. The detection of some responding clones in pre-infection memory suggests that pre-existing cross-reactive memory T cells joined the SARS-CoV-2 response. The study covered only a couple of mild cases, and larger cohorts including severe cases with pre-infection samples were considered necessary. The second-wave clones that peaked on day 37 were not confirmed to be SARS-CoV-2 specific. Clones contracting from day 15 to 85 had balanced CD4/CD8 phenotypes, while a second wave expanding from day 15 to 37 was biased towards CD4+.

Instrument on record: Illumina NovaSeq 6000. TCRalpha and TCRbeta cDNA libraries were constructed by 5'RACE with constant-segment primers, with sample barcodes and unique molecular identifiers being introduced. RNA was extracted from every sample with Trizol reagent. Libraries were amplified in two PCR steps, with a second sample barcode and Illumina TruSeq adapters added in the second step. Sequencing of the libraries was done on an Illumina NovaSeq, producing 2 x 150 bp paired-end reads. From the authors' description of their analysis: With migec v1.2.7, reads were demultiplexed and then collapsed into UMI-guided consensus sequences. Using mixcr v2.1.11, the UMI consensuses were aligned to TRA and TRB V and J templates and assembled into clonotypes. Clonotypes were classified as expanded or contracted when called significant by both edgeR and NoisET, with noise models trained on biological replicates. For edgeR calls, the thresholds were a false discovery rate-adjusted p below 0.01 and a log2 fold-change of 1. As an exploratory analysis of dynamics, PCA with hierarchical clustering was applied to max-normalized trajectories of the 1000 most abundant clonotypes. Separately sequenced CD4+ and CD8+ repertoires were used to assign a CD4 or CD8 phenotype to each responding clone. TCRdb passed the public sequencing reads through fastp at Q25 and MiXCR, retaining productive beta sequences. Every CDR3 protein is listed once, alongside the most common genes and DNA of its rows. The V and J calls come from TCRdb's annotation, not from the publication. The sample data list hundreds of thousands of distinct CDR3 sequences, and about 20% of these were observed just once. The ten largest clones capture roughly 8.1% of the sample.

This TCR derives from an adult woman who had mild COVID-19 (a few samples of this study predate the infection). The sample titles of this study are shuffled in the database, so cell type and time point are left out; the donor was told from shared clones. This chain is built from TRBV4-1 and TRBJ2-1; no D gene call is confident. Sequencing was done on a sample of PBMCs or a T cell subset sorted from them (not recorded which). The CDR3 amino acid sequence is: CASSQVGQVRYNEQFF. The nucleotides read TGCGCCAGCAGCCAAGTAGGCCAGGTTCGGTACAATGAGCAGTTCTTC.